A selection of T cell receptor beta chains follows, all from one sample in a study of T cell responses to AZD1222 COVID-19 vaccine. Data came from immunoSEQ multiplex PCR; TCRdb stores just in-frame clones and leaves some out. The sample lists roughly 180,000 clones; 94% were seen once. The sequencing used peripheral blood, collected 28 days after the second AZD1222 dose. The receptor set was obtained from an adult who received the AZD1222 COVID-19 vaccine. Each CDR3 is given with its conserved first and last residue. Fields, in order: J gene, D gene, CDR3 length, V gene, CDR3 DNA, CDR3 protein. D genes are given only for firm matches.

J gene: TRBJ2-1
D gene: .
CDR3 length: 16
V gene: TRBV13
CDR3 DNA: TGTGCCAGCAGCTTGGGGCAGCGGGTCTTCTACAATGAGCAGTTCTTC
CDR3 protein: CASSLGQRVFYNEQFF

J gene: TRBJ2-7
D gene: .
CDR3 length: 12
V gene: TRBV6-5
CDR3 DNA: TGTGCCAGCAGTTACTCGCTCGGGGAGCAGTACTTC
CDR3 protein: CASSYSLGEQYF

J gene: TRBJ1-2
D gene: .
CDR3 length: 19
V gene: TRBV9
CDR3 DNA: TGTGCCAGCAGCGTAGACGTTGTGTCGGGCCATTTAAAGGCGGATGGCTACACCTTC
CDR3 protein: CASSVDVVSGHLKADGYTF

J gene: TRBJ2-5
D gene: .
CDR3 length: 13
V gene: TRBV6-6
CDR3 DNA: TGTGCCAGCAGCCCGGATTACCAAGAGACCCAGTACTTC
CDR3 protein: CASSPDYQETQYF

J gene: TRBJ1-1
D gene: .
CDR3 length: 13
V gene: TRBV19
CDR3 DNA: TGTGCCACCTATTGGGGTGCTGGAACTGAAGCTTTCTTT
CDR3 protein: CATYWGAGTEAFF

J gene: TRBJ1-2
D gene: .
CDR3 length: 11
V gene: TRBV29-1
CDR3 DNA: TGCAGCGTTGGAAGGTCGGGTGGCTACACCTTC
CDR3 protein: CSVGRSGGYTF

J gene: TRBJ2-5
D gene: TRBD1
CDR3 length: 13
V gene: TRBV19
CDR3 DNA: TGTGCCAGTAGTGTGACAGGGACGGAGACCCAGTACTTC
CDR3 protein: CASSVTGTETQYF

J gene: TRBJ2-1
D gene: TRBD2
CDR3 length: 14
V gene: TRBV19
CDR3 DNA: TGTGCCAGTGGACTAGCGGGAGGGCCAAATGAGCAGTTCTTC
CDR3 protein: CASGLAGGPNEQFF

J gene: TRBJ1-1
D gene: .
CDR3 length: 13
V gene: TRBV4-3
CDR3 DNA: TGCGCCAGCAGCCAAGGGATGAGCACTGAAGCTTTCTTT
CDR3 protein: CASSQGMSTEAFF

J gene: TRBJ1-1
D gene: TRBD1
CDR3 length: 15
V gene: TRBV5-4
CDR3 DNA: TGTGCCAGCAGGTCCGGGACAGGCGACTTGGCTGAAGCTTTCTTT
CDR3 protein: CASRSGTGDLAEAFF

J gene: TRBJ1-1
D gene: .
CDR3 length: 13
V gene: TRBV5-1
CDR3 DNA: TGCGCCAGCAGCTTGGCTAGGAACACTGAAGCTTTCTTT
CDR3 protein: CASSLARNTEAFF